The 30 T cell receptor beta chains presented below share a single source sample, sequenced in a study of regulatory T cells in long-lasting Graves disease. Construction of the TCR beta libraries employed iRepertoire HTBI primers in conjunction with Arm-PCR of CDR3 regions. Via MiXCR, TCRdb re-called the multiplex PCR reads, giving one row per CDR3 protein. The sample contains roughly 610,000 distinct CDR3 sequences, approximately 15% of which appear only once. Time point denoted: newly diagnosed GD, antithyroid drugs for less than 3 months. RNA from PBMCs was the source of the TCR library. These data were also filed under a second study, of T cells in Graves' hyperthyroidism and ophthalmopathy.

The sequencing here drew on peripheral blood mononuclear cells (PBMCs), taken at new diagnosis, from a patient treated with antithyroid drugs. The receptors derive from a woman aged 25 to 45 with Graves disease.

This clonotype was seen at least ten times. The V gene is TRBV24-1, the J gene TRBJ2-5; tentatively, D is TRBD1 (5 bases). V lost 2 bases to trimming and J lost 4 bases, with 10 bases between them. Germline-derived CDR1 and CDR2 are KGHDR and SFDVKD. CDR3 length: 14 residues. The DNA of the CDR3 is TGTGCCACCAGTGATTCGACAGTGTTAGAGACCCAGTACTTC. It specifies CATSDSTVLETQYF.

This clonotype has a count of ten or more. This sequence joins TRBV29-1 and TRBJ2-7; the match to TRBD1 covers 8 bases. The V and J ends lost 5 bases and 4 bases, in that order; junction bases with no gene match: 10. CDR3 size: 14 residues. Germline-derived CDR1 and CDR2 are SQVTM and ANQGSEA. CDR3 DNA: TGCAGCGTTAGTTCCGGGACAGGAGTTTACGAGCAGTACTTC. It codes for CSVSSGTGVYEQYF.

This clonotype showed up just a few times. The rearrangement joins TRBV18 to TRBJ2-1; D is possibly TRBD1 (5 bases). V lost 1 base to trimming and J lost 5 bases, with 6 bases between them. CDR1 is KGHSH and CDR2 is LQKENI in the germline V gene. This CDR3 has 13 amino acids. CDR3 nucleotides: TGTGCCAGCTCACCACAGACAGACAATGAGCAGTTCTTC. Protein: CASSPQTDNEQFF.

The chain carries TRBV6-9 and TRBJ2-1; D is unresolved. The CDR3 has 15 residues. Germline assignment: CDR1 MNHGY and CDR2 SVAAGI. The germline V and J ends were trimmed by 4 bases and 5 bases, with 15 bases remaining between them. This CDR3 reads CASSSVAPGHNEQFF. The CDR3 DNA sequence: TGTGCCAGCAGTTCCGTGGCACCAGGCCACAATGAGCAGTTCTTC.

This clonotype has at least ten counts. The rearrangement joins TRBV7-9 to TRBJ1-5; the D is unclear. The CDR3 spans 14 residues. The germline V and J ends were trimmed by 2 bases and 0 bases, with 5 bases remaining between them. Per the germline V gene, CDR1 is SEHNR and CDR2 is FQNEAQ (reference sequence). CDR3 loop: CASSLSISNQPQHF. The DNA for the CDR3 is TGTGCCAGCAGCTTATCCATTAGCAATCAGCCCCAGCATTTT.

This clonotype was detected only a few times. The chain has TRBV14 and TRBJ2-5; 13 bases line up with TRBD2. CDR3 length equals 18 residues. Germline CDR1 SGHDN, CDR2 FVKESK. J gave up 4 bases and V 4 bases, and 12 bases lay outside the gene matches. This CDR3 is CASSPRRTSGRGVETQYF. Written as DNA, the CDR3 is TGTGCCAGCAGCCCTCGACGGACTAGCGGGAGAGGAGTAGAGACCCAGTACTTC.

This clonotype was found many times. This rearrangement joins TRBV12-3 or TRBV12-4 to TRBJ2-4; D ambiguous. The CDR3 has 15 amino acids. V lost 6 bases and J lost 0, with 12 bases in between. This CDR3 reads CASSLPSLAKNIQYF. The CDR3 bases are TGTGCCAGCAGCCTACCGTCTTTAGCCAAAAACATTCAGTACTTC.

This clonotype was recorded many times. The rearrangement joins TRBV6-2 or TRBV6-3 to TRBJ2-5, with D possibly TRBD2 on 5 matching bases. V lost 0 bases and J 10 bases, leaving 24 bases between the germline ends. CDR1 is MNHEY, CDR2 SVGEGT, per germline. This CDR3 spans 17 amino acids. The CDR3 nucleotides are TGTGCCAGCAGTTACTCGACCTCTCGAGGCGGCCTTGCGGGCCAGTACTTC. It is translated as CASSYSTSRGGLAGQYF.

Note on this clonotype: One junction end does not reproduce the germline sequence, and a read error may be involved. The rearrangement joins TRBV20-1 to TRBJ2-1; TRBD2 agrees at 8 bases. The CDR3 has 13 amino acids. Germline CDR1 is DFQATT and CDR2 is SNEGSKA (reference sequence). CDR3 protein: CGAPVSGSGEQFF. CDR3 DNA sequence: TGCGGTGCTCCGGTCAGCGGGAGCGGTGAGCAGTTCTTC.

This clonotype came up a few times. V is TRBV20-1 and J is TRBJ1-2; the D is unclear. Germline-derived CDR1 and CDR2 are DFQATT and SNEGSKA (reference sequence). The V end lost 6 bases, the J end lost 7 bases, and 9 bases lay between the germline ends. The CDR3 extends over 10 amino acids. CDR3 region: CSAEGGGYTF. In DNA, the CDR3 is TGCAGTGCGGAGGGTGGTGGCTACACCTTC.

This CDR3 is CASSLKGGGWNEQYF. CDR3 coding DNA: TGTGCCAGCAGTTTAAAAGGGGGTGGATGGAACGAGCAGTACTTC. J is TRBJ2-7 and V is TRBV27; a possible D gene is TRBD1 (6 bases). V lost 2 bases to trimming and J lost 5 bases, with 16 bases between them. The CDR3 consists of 15 residues. Germline V gene sequence: CDR1 MNHEY, CDR2 SMNVEV (reference sequence).

This clonotype was found many times. The chain recombines TRBV6-1 with TRBJ2-3, with D unresolved. Per germline, CDR1 MNHNS and CDR2 SASEGT. CDR3 length: 13 residues. Trimming cost V 4 bases and J 4 bases, with 9 bases left between them. The DNA for the CDR3 is TGTGCCAGCAGTGGTGTGAATCCAGATACGCAGTATTTT. Its translation is CASSGVNPDTQYF.

This clonotype turned up a few times. The genes are TRBV27 and TRBJ1-1; D not certain. The CDR3 is 13 amino acids. CDR1 and CDR2 from the germline V gene are MNHEY and SMNVEV (reference sequence). Trimming stripped 7 bases from V and 5 bases from J, with 14 bases between. CDR3 in amino acids: CASINPAQTEAFF. The CDR3 DNA reads TGTGCCAGCATAAACCCGGCCCAAACTGAAGCTTTCTTT.

There are a few counts of this clonotype. One base separates it from a far larger clone, so it is likely a read error. The chain combines TRBV7-2 with TRBJ2-5, with D unresolved. Germline V gene sequence: CDR1 SGHTA, CDR2 FQGNSA. CDR3 length: 12 amino acids. Trimming shortened V by 5 bases and J by 5 bases, and 9 bases separated the two germline ends. CDR3 amino acids: CASSPGHETQYF. The CDR3 coding sequence is TGTGCCAGCAGCCCTGGCCACGAGACCCAGTACTTC.

This clonotype was observed a few times. The chain employs TRBV7-2 and TRBJ2-7; unclear D gene. The germline CDR1 and CDR2 sequences are SGHTA and FQGNSA. Trimming left V 5 bases short and J 4 bases short, with 18 bases between. The CDR3 has 15 amino acids. CDR3 sequence: CASSPGGYSQYEQYF. The CDR3 DNA follows: TGTGCCAGCAGCCCGGGTGGCTACAGTCAATACGAGCAGTACTTC.

The sample holds a few counts of this clonotype. This sequence joins TRBV20-1 and TRBJ2-5; 8 positions agree with TRBD1. Unmatched junction bases numbered 4, after V lost 2 bases and J lost 2 bases. There are 14 residues in the CDR3. The germline V gene has CDR1 DFQATT and CDR2 SNEGSKA (reference sequence). The CDR3 here is CSARTGTGQETQYF. The CDR3 nucleotides are TGCAGTGCTAGAACCGGGACAGGACAAGAGACCCAGTACTTC.

The V and J genes are TRBV5-1 and TRBJ2-1, with TRBD2 as a possible D gene (5 bases). CDR1 is SGHRS, CDR2 YFSETQ, per germline. The CDR3 covers 13 residues. Trimming pared 2 bases from V and 12 bases from J, leaving 15 bases between. The CDR3 DNA is TGCGCCAGCAGCTTTGGCGGGTCTATGGGGCAGTTCTTC. Its protein is CASSFGGSMGQFF.

This clonotype was seen at least ten times. CDR3 protein: CASSPGTYQETQYF. In DNA form, the CDR3 reads TGTGCCAGCAGTCCCGGGACATACCAAGAGACCCAGTACTTC. The chain uses TRBV12-3 or TRBV12-4 and TRBJ2-5, with a possible D match to TRBD1 (6 bases). CDR3 length equals 14 residues. V lost 5 bases and J lost 0, with 10 bases in between.

This clonotype was found many times. The rearrangement uses TRBV12-3 or TRBV12-4 and TRBJ1-5; D remains unclear. This CDR3 contains 13 residues. With 8 bases removed from V and 1 base from J, the gap between germline ends came to 9 bases. The CDR3 reads CASSRMSNQPQHF. CDR3 nucleotides: TGTGCCAGCTCGAGGATGAGCAATCAGCCCCAGCATTTT.

This chain links TRBV18 with TRBJ2-5; perhaps TRBD1 as D (5 bases). This CDR3 region has 14 residues. CDR1 and CDR2 (germline): KGHSH, LQKENI. Trimming pared 0 bases from V and 4 bases from J, leaving 9 bases between. The CDR3 coding sequence is TGTGCCAGCTCACCACCACCGCAGGGAGAGACCCAGTACTTC. It specifies CASSPPPQGETQYF.

About this clonotype: A single base separates this from a much larger clone, so it may be a read error. This rearrangement joins TRBV12-3 or TRBV12-4 to TRBJ2-1; TRBD1 matches 11 bases. The DNA end is a closer match to TRBJ2-5, so the J assignment may be wrong. The CDR3 extends over 15 amino acids. The CDR3 sequence: CASSSDRGPSETQYF. The CDR3 DNA reads as TGTGCCAGCAGTTCGGACAGGGGGCCATCAGAGACCCAGTACTTC.

Turning to this clonotype: An end of the junction differs from the germline gene, which may be a read error. The chain carries TRBV5-6 and TRBJ1-5; D is possibly TRBD1 (6 bases). Germline values: CDR1 SGHDT, CDR2 YYEEEE. The CDR3 sequence is 14 residues long. DNA for the CDR3: TGTGCCAACAGCTTCACAGGGATAAACCAGCCCCAGCATTTT. It specifies CANSFTGINQPQHF.

V usage is TRBV7-9 and J usage is TRBJ2-4; 7 nucleotides line up with TRBD2. TRBJ2-1 explains the end of the DNA better; the J call may be wrong. The CDR3 runs 16 residues. CDR1 SEHNR and CDR2 FQNEAQ come from the germline V gene (reference sequence). This chain's CDR3 is CASVYKGGSVFPEQFF. CDR3 bases: TGTGCCAGCGTCTACAAAGGCGGGAGTGTATTCCCTGAGCAGTTCTTC.

CDR3 in DNA: TGCGCCAGCAGTGAGTCCGGGGCGAACACTGAAGCTTTCTTT. It codes for CASSESGANTEAFF. The rearrangement uses TRBV10-2 and TRBJ1-1; a possible D gene is TRBD1 (5 bases). Germline-derived CDR1 and CDR2 are WSHSY and SAAADI. Trimming cost V 0 bases and J 1 base, with 6 bases left between them. The CDR3 consists of 14 residues.

This clonotype was counted many times. The J gene is TRBJ1-5, the V gene TRBV20-1; D ambiguous. V shed 1 base and J shed 8 bases, with 9 bases lying between them. CDR3 length: 12 residues. Germline CDR1 DFQATT, CDR2 SNEGSKA (reference sequence). The CDR3 sequence is CSARGGVEPQHF. The CDR3 DNA is TGCAGTGCTAGAGGTGGGGTGGAGCCCCAGCATTTT.

This clonotype was seen at least ten times. The chain carries TRBV20-1 and TRBJ1-5; perhaps TRBD1 as D (6 bases). Germline CDR1 DFQATT, CDR2 SNEGSKA (reference sequence). V dropped 5 bases and J dropped 8 bases, with 19 bases sitting between them. The CDR3 is 14 residues long. DNA for the CDR3: TGCAGTGCTGGGGCCCTACAGGGTTCAAAGCCCCAGCATTTT. Amino acids: CSAGALQGSKPQHF.

The chain has TRBV7-3 and TRBJ2-5; 7 bases map to TRBD2. CDR1 is SGHTA and CDR2 is FQGTGA in the germline V gene. CDR3 length: 16 residues. The ends lost 5 bases at V and 4 bases at J; junction bases unmatched: 13. This CDR3 reads CASSPSGGSAIETQYF. In DNA form, the CDR3 reads TGTGCCAGCAGCCCCTCCGGCGGGAGTGCAATAGAGACCCAGTACTTC.

The sample holds a few counts of this clonotype. CDR3 in amino acids: CATSDLVFPGPVYEQYF. The CDR3 region has the DNA TGTGCCACCAGTGATTTGGTCTTTCCAGGGCCGGTCTACGAGCAGTACTTC. This chain joins TRBV24-1 and TRBJ2-7; TRBD1 is a possible D gene (5 bases). The CDR3 has 17 amino acids. Germline V gives CDR1 KGHDR, CDR2 SFDVKD. V was shortened by 0 bases and J by 3 bases, with 17 bases between the two germline ends.

This clonotype showed up just a few times. The genes are TRBV6-1 and TRBJ2-2; D may be TRBD1 or TRBD2 (5 bases each). V was clipped by 3 bases and J by 3 bases, with 11 bases between them. The germline V gene encodes CDR1 MNHNS and CDR2 SASEGT. The CDR3 extends over 15 amino acids. For the CDR3, the DNA is TGTGCCAGCAGTGAGGCAGGGCGGGACACCGGGGAGCTGTTTTTT. Protein product: CASSEAGRDTGELFF.

With regard to this clonotype: A clone one base away is much larger, so this may be a read error. This chain uses TRBV6-2 or TRBV6-3 with TRBJ1-4; D unclear. Germline values: CDR1 MNHEY, CDR2 SVGEGT. The CDR3 has 13 residues. CDR3: CASSYPGNEILFF. Here the CDR3 DNA reads TGTGCCAGCAGTTACCCGGGAAATGAAATACTGTTTTTT.